These T cell receptor beta chains were read from a single sample in a study of CD8 T cells in Susac syndrome. TCRdb passed the immunoSEQ multiplex PCR reads through MiXCR, listing each CDR3 protein once. The data show about 160,000 distinct CDR3 sequences, around 90% seen once. Sequences were obtained from CD4+ T cells from PBMCs. The receptors come from a human donor in good health. Each CDR3 is given with its conserved first and last residue. Fields, in order: clone size, D gene, J gene, V gene, CDR3 protein, CDR3 DNA. A D gene is named only where the DNA matches it firmly. Clone size is stated in some rows and not others, as once, few, many or a class when expanded.

size: -
D: -
J: TRBJ2-5
V: TRBV29-1
CDR3: CSLRGSAGETQYF
DNA: TGCAGCCTCAGGGGTAGCGCCGGGGAGACCCAGTACTTC

size: -
D: -
J: TRBJ1-3
V: TRBV5-5
CDR3: CASRRGDSSGNTIYF
DNA: TGTGCCAGCAGGCGGGGAGATTCCAGTGGAAACACCATATATTTT

size: -
D: -
J: TRBJ1-6
V: TRBV20-1
CDR3: CSARERSSYNSPLHF
DNA: TGCAGTGCTAGAGAGAGAAGCTCCTATAATTCACCCCTCCACTTT

size: -
D: -
J: TRBJ1-3
V: TRBV19
CDR3: CASSKDSGNTIYF
DNA: TGTGCCAGTAGTAAGGACTCTGGAAACACCATATATTTT

size: once
D: -
J: TRBJ2-2
V: TRBV29-1
CDR3: CSAGARYTGELFF
DNA: TGCAGCGCGGGGGCGCGGTACACCGGGGAGCTGTTTTTT

size: -
D: TRBD1
J: TRBJ1-2
V: TRBV7-2
CDR3: CASSLLGTGNGYTF
DNA: TGTGCCAGCAGCTTATTAGGGACAGGGAACGGCTACACCTTC

size: -
D: -
J: TRBJ2-6
V: TRBV6-5
CDR3: CASSPQISGANVLTF
DNA: TGTGCCAGCAGCCCGCAGATCTCTGGGGCCAACGTCCTGACTTTC

size: -
D: -
J: TRBJ2-7
V: TRBV7-9
CDR3: CASSLSQDSYEQYF
DNA: TGTGCCAGCAGCTTATCACAGGACTCCTACGAGCAGTACTTC

size: -
D: -
J: TRBJ2-4
V: TRBV5-1
CDR3: CASSPGTRNIQYF
DNA: TGCGCCAGCAGCCCGGGGACCAGGAACATTCAGTACTTC

size: -
D: TRBD1
J: TRBJ2-1
V: TRBV3-1
CDR3: CASSHPSQGSSYNEQFF
DNA: TGTGCCAGCAGCCACCCTTCACAGGGGAGCTCCTACAATGAGCAGTTCTTC

size: -
D: -
J: TRBJ2-3
V: TRBV5-1
CDR3: CASSIRRPDTDTQYF
DNA: TGCGCCAGCAGCATACGGCGGCCAGACACAGATACGCAGTATTTT

size: once
D: TRBD1
J: TRBJ1-5
V: TRBV5-1
CDR3: CASSQTGDSNQPQHF
DNA: TGCGCCAGCAGCCAGACAGGGGACAGCAATCAGCCCCAGCATTTT

size: -
D: TRBD2
J: TRBJ2-7
V: TRBV20-1
CDR3: CSARDPTGTSGRERRYEQYF
DNA: TGCAGTGCTAGAGATCCCACCGGGACTAGCGGGAGAGAGCGTCGTTACGAGCAGTACTTC

size: -
D: -
J: TRBJ2-2
V: TRBV9
CDR3: CASSVELVNTGELFF
DNA: TGTGCCAGCAGCGTAGAGCTAGTAAACACCGGGGAGCTGTTTTTT

size: -
D: -
J: TRBJ2-2
V: TRBV20-1
CDR3: CSASESANTGELFF
DNA: TGCAGTGCTAGTGAATCGGCGAACACCGGGGAGCTGTTTTTT

size: -
D: -
J: TRBJ2-7
V: TRBV5-4
CDR3: CASSLPGTGEQYF
DNA: TGTGCCAGCAGCTTGCCCGGCACAGGCGAGCAGTACTTC

size: -
D: -
J: TRBJ1-2
V: TRBV20-1
CDR3: CSARVAGVAYGYTF
DNA: TGCAGTGCTAGAGTAGCGGGGGTGGCCTATGGCTACACCTTC

size: -
D: TRBD1
J: TRBJ2-7
V: TRBV5-1
CDR3: CASSRIPGQPYEQYF
DNA: TGCGCCAGCAGCCGAATCCCGGGACAGCCCTACGAGCAGTACTTC

size: -
D: -
J: TRBJ1-6
V: TRBV6-1
CDR3: CASSDTGSRTNSPLHF
DNA: TGTGCCAGCAGCGATACAGGGAGTAGGACAAACTCACCCCTCCACTTT

size: few
D: TRBD1
J: TRBJ2-1
V: TRBV18
CDR3: CASSPPGTGGNEQFF
DNA: TGTGCCAGCTCACCACCGGGGACAGGGGGGAATGAGCAGTTCTTC

size: -
D: -
J: TRBJ2-5
V: TRBV5-1
CDR3: CASSPWSGQETQYF
DNA: TGCGCCAGCAGCCCCTGGTCGGGCCAAGAGACCCAGTACTTC

size: -
D: -
J: TRBJ2-2
V: TRBV7-2
CDR3: CASSPGRGLTGELFF
DNA: TGTGCCAGCAGCCCGGGAAGGGGACTCACCGGGGAGCTGTTTTTT

size: -
D: TRBD2
J: TRBJ2-5
V: TRBV20-1
CDR3: CSARLAGYQETQYF
DNA: TGCAGTGCTCGGCTAGCGGGGTACCAAGAGACCCAGTACTTC

size: few
D: -
J: TRBJ1-2
V: TRBV20-1
CDR3: CSARDPVLNYGYTF
DNA: TGCAGTGCTAGAGATCCGGTGTTGAACTATGGCTACACCTTC

size: -
D: TRBD2
J: TRBJ2-1
V: TRBV18
CDR3: CASSPPLRLAGVRRPNEQFF
DNA: TGTGCCAGCTCACCTCCTTTGAGACTAGCGGGAGTAAGGCGACCCAATGAGCAGTTCTTC

size: -
D: -
J: TRBJ1-1
V: TRBV5-1
CDR3: CASSWERGRNTEAFF
DNA: TGCGCCAGCAGTTGGGAGCGGGGCCGGAACACTGAAGCTTTCTTT

size: -
D: -
J: TRBJ1-4
V: TRBV5-1
CDR3: CASSLGQGRSEEKLFF
DNA: TGCGCCAGCAGCTTGGGGCAGGGGCGTTCGGAAGAAAAACTGTTTTTT

size: -
D: -
J: TRBJ2-3
V: TRBV7-2
CDR3: CASSLGGGRDTQYF
DNA: TGTGCCAGCAGCTTAGGTGGGGGGAGGGATACGCAGTATTTT

size: -
D: -
J: TRBJ2-5
V: TRBV3-1
CDR3: CASSQGTAQETQYF
DNA: TGTGCCAGCAGCCAAGGCACAGCGCAAGAGACCCAGTACTTC

size: -
D: -
J: TRBJ2-7
V: TRBV11-2
CDR3: CASSLEQGKQYF
DNA: TGTGCCAGCAGCTTAGAGCAGGGCAAGCAGTACTTC

size: -
D: -
J: TRBJ2-5
V: TRBV28
CDR3: CASSLRWGQETQYF
DNA: TGTGCCAGCAGTTTAAGGTGGGGCCAAGAGACCCAGTACTTC

size: few
D: -
J: TRBJ2-7
V: TRBV28
CDR3: CASSFTVGGRARSYEQYF
DNA: TGTGCCAGCAGTTTTACCGTCGGAGGACGGGCCCGCTCCTACGAGCAGTACTTC